This T cell receptor (beta chain) was profiled in a study of blood T cell repertoires in COVID-19. A remark on this clone: The junction does not match germline at one end; this may be a read error.

The CDR3 has 16 amino acids. The V gene's germline CDR1 is MNHNS and CDR2 SASEGT. The repertoire was sequenced with immunoSEQ multiplex PCR; TCRdb's copy has only in-frame clones and lacks some. The sample carries 200,000 to 300,000 clones, approximately 90% recorded once. The specimen was peripheral blood. This sequence was found in a middle-aged woman with acute or convalescent COVID-19. J is TRBJ2-2 and V is TRBV6-1; 7 nucleotides match TRBD2. The CDR3 loop reads CASSKAAQRGTGELFF. The CDR3 DNA reads TGTGCCAGCAGTAAAGCGGCGCAGCGGGGCACCGGGGAGCTGTTTTTT.